What follows are 5 T cell receptor beta chains derived from one specimen sequenced in a study of T cell responses to AZD1222 COVID-19 vaccine. The data were produced by immunoSEQ multiplex PCR, yet TCRdb's version contains in-frame clones alone and is incomplete. The sample lists more than 45,000 clones; about 81% were seen once. The material was peripheral blood, obtained on day 0 of AZD1222 vaccination. These receptors originate from an adult in good health.

The chain carries TRBV6-6 and TRBJ1-3; the match to TRBD1 covers 9 bases. The CDR3 has 17 amino acids. The V gene's germline CDR1 is MNHNY and CDR2 SVGAGI (reference sequence). V was clipped by 5 bases and J by 4 bases; unmatched bases: 12. CDR3 nucleotide sequence: TGTGCCAGCAGTCTACCTCCGGGACAGGGCGACGGAAACACCATATATTTT. Its protein product is CASSLPPGQGDGNTIYF.

In its sample, this clone was seen a few times. This chain joins TRBV15 and TRBJ2-3, with 8 bases lining up with TRBD2. Germline assignment: CDR1 LNHNV and CDR2 YYDKDF (reference sequence). The CDR3 covers 15 residues. V was clipped by 5 bases and J by 1 base; unmatched bases: 5. CDR3 protein: CATSSSGYRTDTQYF. In nucleotides, the CDR3 is TGTGCCACCAGCTCTAGCGGGTACCGCACAGATACGCAGTATTTT.

The chain carries TRBV25-1 and TRBJ1-4; 8 nucleotides align to TRBD1. Per the germline V gene, CDR1 is MGHDK and CDR2 is SYGVNS. CDR3 length: 14 amino acids. J gave up 2 bases and V 6 bases, and 2 bases lay outside the gene matches. CDR3 sequence: CASRDRVTNEKLFF. The CDR3 bases are TGTGCCAGCAGGGACAGGGTGACTAATGAAAAACTGTTTTTT. The full variable domain, rest sourced from reference TRBV25-1 and TRBJ1-4, is EADIYQTPRYLVIGTGKKITLECSQTMGHDKMYWYQQDPGMELHLIHYSYGVNSTEKGDLSSESTVSRIRTEHFPLTLESARPSHTSQYLCASRDRVTNEKLFFGSGTQLSVL.

This chain joins TRBV12-3 or TRBV12-4 and TRBJ1-2; D is possibly TRBD1 (6 bases). Trimming stripped 2 bases from V and 8 bases from J, with 12 bases between. CDR3 length equals 13 residues. The CDR3 spells CASSLSGGRGYTF. In DNA form, the CDR3 reads TGTGCCAGCAGTTTATCGGGGGGCAGGGGCTACACCTTC.

The chain uses TRBV6-2 or TRBV6-3 and TRBJ1-5, with D unclear. This CDR3 spans 14 amino acids. CDR1 and CDR2 from the germline V gene are MNHEY and SVGEGT. The V end lost 0 bases, the J end lost 4 bases, and 7 bases lay between the germline ends. The CDR3 loop reads CASSYSAENQPQHF. DNA of the CDR3: TGTGCCAGCAGTTACTCGGCCGAGAATCAGCCCCAGCATTTT.